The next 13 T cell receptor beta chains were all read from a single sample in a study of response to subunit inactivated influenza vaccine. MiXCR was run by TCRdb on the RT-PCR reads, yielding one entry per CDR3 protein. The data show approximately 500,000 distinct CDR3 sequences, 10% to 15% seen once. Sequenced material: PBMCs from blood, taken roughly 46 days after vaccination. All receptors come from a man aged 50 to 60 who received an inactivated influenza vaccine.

CDR3 in amino acids: CASSWLDSISTDTQYF. As DNA, the CDR3 is TGTGCCAGCAGTTGGCTGGACAGCATTAGCACAGATACGCAGTATTTT. The gene calls are TRBV28 and TRBJ2-3; tentatively, D is TRBD1 (6 bases). The germline gives CDR1 MDHEN, CDR2 SYDVKM. This CDR3 contains 16 residues. The V gene lost 4 bases and the J gene lost 0 bases, with 14 bases spanning the gap.

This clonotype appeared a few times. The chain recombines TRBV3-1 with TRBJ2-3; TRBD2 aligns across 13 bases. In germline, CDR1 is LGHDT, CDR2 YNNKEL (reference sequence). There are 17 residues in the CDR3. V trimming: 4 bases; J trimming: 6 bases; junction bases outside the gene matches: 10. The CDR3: CASSRTQLAGGPDTQYF. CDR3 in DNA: TGTGCCAGCAGCCGAACACAACTAGCGGGAGGGCCGGATACGCAGTATTTT.

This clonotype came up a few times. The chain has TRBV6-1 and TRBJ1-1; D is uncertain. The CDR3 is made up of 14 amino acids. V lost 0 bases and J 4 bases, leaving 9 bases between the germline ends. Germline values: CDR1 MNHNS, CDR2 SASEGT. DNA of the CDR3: TGTGCCAGCAGTGAAGCGGGTTTGAGCACTGAAGCTTTCTTT. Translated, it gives CASSEAGLSTEAFF.

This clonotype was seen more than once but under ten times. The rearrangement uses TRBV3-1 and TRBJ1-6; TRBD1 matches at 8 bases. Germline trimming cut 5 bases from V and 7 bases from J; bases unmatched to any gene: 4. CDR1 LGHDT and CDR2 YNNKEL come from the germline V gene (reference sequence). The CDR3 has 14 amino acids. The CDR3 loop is CASSARQGNSPLHF. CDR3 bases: TGTGCCAGCAGCGCAAGACAGGGGAATTCACCCCTCCACTTT.

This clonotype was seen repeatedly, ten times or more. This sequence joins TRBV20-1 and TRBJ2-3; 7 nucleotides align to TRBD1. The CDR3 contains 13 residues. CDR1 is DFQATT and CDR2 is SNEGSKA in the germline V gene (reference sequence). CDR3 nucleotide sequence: TGCAGCTACGACAGGGTTGGCACAGATACGCAGTATTTT. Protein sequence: CSYDRVGTDTQYF.

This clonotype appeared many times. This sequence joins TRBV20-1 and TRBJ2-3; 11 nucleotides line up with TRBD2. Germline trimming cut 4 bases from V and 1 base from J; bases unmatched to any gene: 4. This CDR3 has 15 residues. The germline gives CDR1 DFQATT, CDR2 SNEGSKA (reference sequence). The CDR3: CSATGTSGGTDTQYF. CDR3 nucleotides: TGCAGTGCTACCGGGACTAGCGGCGGCACAGATACGCAGTATTTT.

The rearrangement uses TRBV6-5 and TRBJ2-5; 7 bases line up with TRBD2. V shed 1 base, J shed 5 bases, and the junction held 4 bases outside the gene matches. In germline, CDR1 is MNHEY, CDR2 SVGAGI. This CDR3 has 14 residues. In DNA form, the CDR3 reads TGTGCCAGCAGTTACTGGCAGGGAGGGGAGACCCAGTACTTC. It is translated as CASSYWQGGETQYF.

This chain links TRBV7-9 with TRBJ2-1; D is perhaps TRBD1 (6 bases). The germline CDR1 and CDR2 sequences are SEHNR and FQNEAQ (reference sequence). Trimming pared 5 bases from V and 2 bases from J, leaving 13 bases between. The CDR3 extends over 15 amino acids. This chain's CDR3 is CASSLTTGTYNEQFF. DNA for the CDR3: TGTGCCAGCAGCCTGACGACAGGAACCTACAATGAGCAGTTCTTC.

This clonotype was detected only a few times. The CDR3 DNA is TGTGCCTGGACCCGGGGTTTGTTTGGGACCGGGGAGCTGTTTTTT. This codes for CAWTRGLFGTGELFF. This chain uses TRBV30 with TRBJ2-2; a possible D gene is TRBD2 (5 bases). CDR3 length: 15 amino acids. In germline, CDR1 is GTSNPN, CDR2 SVGIG (reference sequence). Between the trimmed V and J ends, which lost 4 bases and 5 bases, there was a span of 17 bases.

The CDR3 DNA is TGCGCCAGCAGCCAAGATTCCGGGACAGGGCCACGGGGGAATGAGCAGTTCTTC. It translates to CASSQDSGTGPRGNEQFF. V usage is TRBV4-3 and J usage is TRBJ2-1, with 9 bases that match TRBD1. This CDR3 spans 18 amino acids. Per germline, CDR1 LGHNA and CDR2 YSLEER. The V and J ends lost 0 bases and 7 bases, in that order; junction bases with no gene match: 13.

CDR3 nucleotide sequence: TGTGCCAGCGACCGGGACAGATATCAAGAGACCCAGTACTTC. Amino acid sequence: CASDRDRYQETQYF. The chain recombines TRBV2 with TRBJ2-5; 7 nucleotides align to TRBD1. The CDR3 has 14 amino acids. Germline values: CDR1 SNHLY, CDR2 FYNNEI. The V and J ends lost 8 bases and 2 bases, in that order; junction bases with no gene match: 8.

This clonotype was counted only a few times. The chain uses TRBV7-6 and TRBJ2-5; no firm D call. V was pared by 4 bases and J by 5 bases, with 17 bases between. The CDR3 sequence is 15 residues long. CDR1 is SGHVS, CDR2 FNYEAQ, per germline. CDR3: CASSSSWSISETQYF. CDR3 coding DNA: TGTGCCAGCAGCTCTAGTTGGAGTATTAGCGAGACCCAGTACTTC.

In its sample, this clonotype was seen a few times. The CDR3 sequence is CSVEGWGRTDTQYF. CDR3 in DNA: TGCAGCGTTGAAGGCTGGGGGCGGACAGATACGCAGTATTTT. The chain recombines TRBV29-1 with TRBJ2-3; a weak D match, TRBD1 (6 bases). This CDR3 has 14 amino acids. The ends were cut back, 1 base at V and 3 bases at J, with 11 bases in the middle. Germline V gene data show CDR1 as SQVTM and CDR2 as ANQGSEA.